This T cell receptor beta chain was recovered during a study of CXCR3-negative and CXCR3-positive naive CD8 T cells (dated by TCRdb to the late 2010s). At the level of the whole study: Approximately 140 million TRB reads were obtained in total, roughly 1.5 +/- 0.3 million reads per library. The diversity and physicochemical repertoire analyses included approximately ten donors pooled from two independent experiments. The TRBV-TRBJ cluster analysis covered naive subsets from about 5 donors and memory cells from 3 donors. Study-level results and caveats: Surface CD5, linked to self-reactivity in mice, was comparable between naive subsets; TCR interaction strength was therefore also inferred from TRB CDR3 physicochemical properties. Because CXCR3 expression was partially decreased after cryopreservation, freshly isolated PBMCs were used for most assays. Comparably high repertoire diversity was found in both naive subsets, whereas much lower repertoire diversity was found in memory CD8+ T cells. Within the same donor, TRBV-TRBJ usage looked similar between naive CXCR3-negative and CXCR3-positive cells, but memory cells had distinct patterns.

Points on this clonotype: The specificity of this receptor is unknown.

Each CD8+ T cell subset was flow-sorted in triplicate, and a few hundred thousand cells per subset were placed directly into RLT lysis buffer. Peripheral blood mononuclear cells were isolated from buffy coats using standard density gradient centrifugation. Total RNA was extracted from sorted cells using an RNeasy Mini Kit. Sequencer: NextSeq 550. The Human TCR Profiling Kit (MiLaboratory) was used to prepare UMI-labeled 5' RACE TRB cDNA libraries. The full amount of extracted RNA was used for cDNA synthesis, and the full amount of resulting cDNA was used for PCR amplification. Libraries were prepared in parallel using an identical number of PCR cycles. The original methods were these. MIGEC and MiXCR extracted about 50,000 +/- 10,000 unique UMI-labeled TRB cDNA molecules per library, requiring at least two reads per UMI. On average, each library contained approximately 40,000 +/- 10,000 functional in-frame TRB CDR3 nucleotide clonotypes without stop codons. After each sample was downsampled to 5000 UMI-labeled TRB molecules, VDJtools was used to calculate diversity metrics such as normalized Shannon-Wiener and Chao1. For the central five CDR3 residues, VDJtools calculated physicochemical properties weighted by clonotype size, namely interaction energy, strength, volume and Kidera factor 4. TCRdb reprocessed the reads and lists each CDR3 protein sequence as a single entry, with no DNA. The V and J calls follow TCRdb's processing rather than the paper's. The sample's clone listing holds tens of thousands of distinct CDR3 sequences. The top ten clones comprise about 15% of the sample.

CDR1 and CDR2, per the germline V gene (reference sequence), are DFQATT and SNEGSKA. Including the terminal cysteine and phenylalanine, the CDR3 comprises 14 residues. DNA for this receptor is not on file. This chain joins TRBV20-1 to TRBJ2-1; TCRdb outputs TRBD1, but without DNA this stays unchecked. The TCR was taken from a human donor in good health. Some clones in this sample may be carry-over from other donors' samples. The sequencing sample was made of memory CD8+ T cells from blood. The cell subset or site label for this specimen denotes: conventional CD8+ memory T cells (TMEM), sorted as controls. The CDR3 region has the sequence CSARRQGTYNEQFF.